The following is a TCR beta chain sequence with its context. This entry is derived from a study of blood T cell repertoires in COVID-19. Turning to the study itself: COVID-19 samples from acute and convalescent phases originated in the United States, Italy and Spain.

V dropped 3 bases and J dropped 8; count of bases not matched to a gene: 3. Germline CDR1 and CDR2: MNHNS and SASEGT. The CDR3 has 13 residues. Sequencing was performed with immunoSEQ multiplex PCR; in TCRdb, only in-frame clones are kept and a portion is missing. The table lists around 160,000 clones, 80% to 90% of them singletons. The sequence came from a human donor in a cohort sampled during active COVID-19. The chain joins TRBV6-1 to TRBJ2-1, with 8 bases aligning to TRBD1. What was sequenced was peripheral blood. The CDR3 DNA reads TGTGCCAGCAGTGACCAGGGGGCCGATGAGCAGTTCTTC. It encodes CASSDQGADEQFF.